This is a list of T cell receptor beta chains from one sample in a study of cytomegalovirus exposure and HLA in healthy donors. The method was immunoSEQ multiplex PCR; TCRdb's version includes in-frame clones alone and lacks a portion of them. The sample yields roughly 120,000 clones, 15% seen once. Sequencing was done on a sample of PBMCs. The receptor set was obtained from a woman younger than 35 in good health and CMV-seronegative. The CDR3 runs from the conserved cysteine through the conserved F or W. The order of the fields is J gene, clone size, D gene, V gene, CDR3 DNA, CDR3 protein. D genes are given only for firm matches. A row's size may be missing; if present it is once, few, many or a size class.

TRBJ1-2	few	-	TRBV7-9	TGTGCCAGCAGCTTACAGTCCAGGAACTATGGCTACACCTTC	CASSLQSRNYGYTF
TRBJ2-1	-	-	TRBV27	TGTGCCAGCAGTTTATCGTTCAGGCGCATAGGCAATGAGCAGTTCTTC	CASSLSFRRIGNEQFF
TRBJ1-5	-	TRBD1	TRBV28	TGTGCCAGCAGTGTACAGGGGCTCAATCAGCCCCAGCATTTT	CASSVQGLNQPQHF
TRBJ2-7	few	-	TRBV6-5	TGTGCCAGCAGTTACACCGGGACTGCGAGCTCCTACGAGCAGTACTTC	CASSYTGTASSYEQYF
TRBJ2-5	few	TRBD2	TRBV6-5	TGTGCCAGCAGCGTCAGCGGGAGCGGTGAGACCCAGTACTTC	CASSVSGSGETQYF
TRBJ2-7	-	-	TRBV18	TGTGCCAGCTCACTTACTACCTACGAGCAGTACTTC	CASSLTTYEQYF
TRBJ1-2	few	TRBD1	TRBV5-6	TGTGCCAGCAGCTTTCCGGACAGGGCCCTTTTTGAGGGCTACACCTTC	CASSFPDRALFEGYTF
TRBJ2-2	-	TRBD2	TRBV7-9	TGTGCCAGCAGCCGAGGACTAGCGGGGGGGCAAGGCACCGGGGAGCTGTTTTTT	CASSRGLAGGQGTGELFF
TRBJ2-5	few	TRBD2	TRBV4-1	TGCGCCAGCAGCCAAGCTGGGGGGACTAGCGGCCAAGAGACCCAGTACTTC	CASSQAGGTSGQETQYF
TRBJ1-1	few	-	TRBV6-1	TGTGCCAGCAGGACGGGGACTGAAGCTTTCTTT	CASRTGTEAFF
TRBJ1-6	few	-	TRBV7-9	TGTGCCAGCAGCTTAGTTTACCGAGGGCGAAATTCACCCCTCCACTTT	CASSLVYRGRNSPLHF
TRBJ2-3	few	-	TRBV13	TGTGCCAGCAGCTCCCTCTGGGGCGCAGATACGCAGTATTTT	CASSSLWGADTQYF
TRBJ2-7	-	-	TRBV27	TGTGCCAGCAGTGCCGGGACAAGACTCTACGAGCAGTACTTC	CASSAGTRLYEQYF
TRBJ2-3	few	-	TRBV5-4	TGTGCCAGCAGCTGGAGGAGCGGAGCAGATACGCAGTATTTT	CASSWRSGADTQYF
TRBJ2-2	few	TRBD2	TRBV5-4	TGTGCCAGCAGCATGTGGGCGGGAGGATACACCGGGGAGCTGTTTTTT	CASSMWAGGYTGELFF
TRBJ2-5	once	TRBD2	TRBV27	TGTGCCAGCAGTTTAACCCCCCGACTGGGACTAGCGGGGGATCCTCAAGAGACCCAGTACTTC	CASSLTPRLGLAGDPQETQYF
TRBJ2-7	few	-	TRBV7-2	TGTGCCAGCAGCCTAATAGGACAGAAAATTTACGAGCAGTACTTC	CASSLIGQKIYEQYF
TRBJ2-2	few	TRBD2	TRBV9	TGTGCCAGCAGCGTAGAGGTTAGCGGGGACACCGGGGAGCTGTTTTTT	CASSVEVSGDTGELFF
TRBJ2-3	few	TRBD1	TRBV28	TGTGCCAGCCTGACAGGGAGAAGCACAGATACGCAGTATTTT	CASLTGRSTDTQYF
TRBJ2-7	few	TRBD1	TRBV4-2	TGTGCCAGCAGCCAAGATGGGGGGACAGGTTCCTACGAGCAGTACTTC	CASSQDGGTGSYEQYF
TRBJ1-5	few	-	TRBV7-3	TGTGCCAGCAGCTTAACCGGGGGTCAGCCCCAGCATTTT	CASSLTGGQPQHF
TRBJ1-1	few	-	TRBV7-9	TGTGCCAGCATGACGGGGGGAAAGGGACTGAACACTGAAGCTTTCTTT	CASMTGGKGLNTEAFF
TRBJ1-4	-	TRBD1	TRBV6-1	TGTGCCAGCAGTGAAGCGACGGGACAGGGGAGGGAAAAACTGTTTTTT	CASSEATGQGREKLFF
TRBJ2-5	few	-	TRBV27	TGTGCCAGCAGCCTTAGGGGCGGGACTGGGGAGACCCAGTACTTC	CASSLRGGTGETQYF
TRBJ2-5	once	-	TRBV6-6	TGTGCCAGCAGTTTAAAAGAGACCCAGTACTTC	CASSLKETQYF
TRBJ2-1	few	TRBD2	TRBV6-5	TGTGCCAGCAATCCACCCGGGACTAGAGCCAATGAGCAGTTCTTC	CASNPPGTRANEQFF
TRBJ1-4	few	-	TRBV13	TGTGCCAGCAGCTTAGGCCGGGGGGCCAGTGGAAATGAAAAACTGTTTTTT	CASSLGRGASGNEKLFF
TRBJ1-1	few	-	TRBV27	TGTGCCAGCAGTCCGGACATGAACACTGAAGCTTTCTTT	CASSPDMNTEAFF
TRBJ1-5	few	TRBD1	TRBV7-8	TGTGCCAGCAGCTTAGCGCCGACAGGGGTCGTCAATCAGCCCCAGCATTTT	CASSLAPTGVVNQPQHF
TRBJ1-5	-	-	TRBV30	TGTGCCTGGAGTGTAGGTCAGGGACACAATCAGCCCCAGCATTTT	CAWSVGQGHNQPQHF
TRBJ2-7	few	-	TRBV2	TGTGCCAGCAGTGGCAGGGGTGTGAACGAGCAGTACTTC	CASSGRGVNEQYF
TRBJ2-7	few	-	TRBV6-5	TGTGCCAGCAGCCGGACGGGAGCGGCCTCCTACGAGCAGTACTTC	CASSRTGAASYEQYF
TRBJ2-5	-	-	TRBV5-8	TGTGCCAGCAGCTATAGCGGCCCGTACCAAGAGACCCAGTACTTC	CASSYSGPYQETQYF
TRBJ1-2	-	-	TRBV6-5	TGTGCCAGCAGTTACTCGCGGGCCCTCCCTAACTATGGCTACACCTTC	CASSYSRALPNYGYTF
TRBJ2-1	few	TRBD2	TRBV9	TGTGCCAGCAGCGTAGGGGTTAGCGGGAGGGCCTTGTACAATGAGCAGTTCTTC	CASSVGVSGRALYNEQFF
TRBJ2-5	few	TRBD2	TRBV28	TGTGCCAGCAGTAAGGCGGGGGGGAAAAAGGAGACCCAGTACTTC	CASSKAGGKKETQYF
TRBJ1-3	-	TRBD1	TRBV6-1	TGTGCCAGCAGTGGGCCGGACAGGGTTGGAAACACCATATATTTT	CASSGPDRVGNTIYF
TRBJ2-2	few	TRBD1	TRBV9	TGTGCCAGCAGCGTAGTAAGGGACAGGGGTTCCACCGGGGAGCTGTTTTTT	CASSVVRDRGSTGELFF
TRBJ2-7	-	-	TRBV5-1	TGCGCCAGCAGCGGCGGCTACGAGCAGTACTTC	CASSGGYEQYF
TRBJ1-2	-	-	TRBV30	TGTGCCTGGAGTGGGGAGGGGGTCGGCTACACCTTC	CAWSGEGVGYTF
TRBJ1-5	-	-	TRBV18	TGTGCCAGCTCACCACGGGGGCAGGGTGCTGGGCCCCAGCATTTT	CASSPRGQGAGPQHF
TRBJ2-7	-	-	TRBV21-1	TGTGCCAGCAGCAAATGTGGAGACCACGAGCAGTACTTC	CASSKCGDHEQYF